This entry is about one TCR beta chain. Using immunoSEQ multiplex PCR, the repertoire was profiled, and TCRdb retains in-frame clones only, with some absent. Among fewer than 250,000 clones listed, about 83% were seen once. This entry is derived from a study of blood T cell repertoires in COVID-19. Study overall: PBMCs, B-cell-depleted T cells, or T cells provided the cDNA or gDNA that made up the material.

The study drew participants aged roughly 18 to 95 years from about two dozen US areas. Assignment of participants to cohorts was predicated upon participant-reported clinical history. The CDR3 contains 15 residues. V was shortened by 1 base and J by 1 base, with 10 bases between the two germline ends. Germline V CDR1 and CDR2: SGHAT, FQNNGV. The genes are TRBV11-2 and TRBJ2-5, with TRBD2 as a possible D gene (7 bases). The TCR sequence derives from a woman aged 50 to 65 who had been exposed to COVID-19. Sequencing input: PBMCs or T cells enriched from blood (not recorded which). The DNA for the CDR3 is TGTGCCAGCAGCTTAGCGGGGGGCTTCCAAGAGACCCAGTACTTC. Translated, it gives CASSLAGGFQETQYF.